This TCR beta chain was profiled in a study of T cell responses to AZD1222 COVID-19 vaccine. Points from the study as a whole: Epitopes outside B.1.351 and B.1.1.7 mutated regions reportedly drew nearly half of spike TCRs. With dominance at 160-218 and 743-854, vaccine-associated CD4 TCRs spanned spike. Repertoire sampling was restricted to post-peak T cell response timepoints. Spike-specific TCR breadth and depth grew following two AZD1222 doses.

Trimming removed 2 bases from V and 4 bases from J; junction bases left unmatched: 12. Per the germline V gene, CDR1 is LGHNA and CDR2 is YSLEER. This CDR3 region has 18 residues. With respect to this clone: The antigen is unknown.

Generated by immunoSEQ multiplex PCR, the TCRdb table keeps only in-frame clones and is missing some. Among some 150,000 clones listed, roughly 88% were seen once. This receptor was obtained from an adult in good health. V usage is TRBV4-3 and J usage is TRBJ2-5; 11 positions agree with TRBD2. This specimen was peripheral blood, taken on day 0 of AZD1222 vaccination. This CDR3 is CASSQRVAGGPGTETQYF. As DNA, the CDR3 is TGCGCCAGCAGCCAACGAGTAGCGGGGGGGCCGGGCACAGAGACCCAGTACTTC.